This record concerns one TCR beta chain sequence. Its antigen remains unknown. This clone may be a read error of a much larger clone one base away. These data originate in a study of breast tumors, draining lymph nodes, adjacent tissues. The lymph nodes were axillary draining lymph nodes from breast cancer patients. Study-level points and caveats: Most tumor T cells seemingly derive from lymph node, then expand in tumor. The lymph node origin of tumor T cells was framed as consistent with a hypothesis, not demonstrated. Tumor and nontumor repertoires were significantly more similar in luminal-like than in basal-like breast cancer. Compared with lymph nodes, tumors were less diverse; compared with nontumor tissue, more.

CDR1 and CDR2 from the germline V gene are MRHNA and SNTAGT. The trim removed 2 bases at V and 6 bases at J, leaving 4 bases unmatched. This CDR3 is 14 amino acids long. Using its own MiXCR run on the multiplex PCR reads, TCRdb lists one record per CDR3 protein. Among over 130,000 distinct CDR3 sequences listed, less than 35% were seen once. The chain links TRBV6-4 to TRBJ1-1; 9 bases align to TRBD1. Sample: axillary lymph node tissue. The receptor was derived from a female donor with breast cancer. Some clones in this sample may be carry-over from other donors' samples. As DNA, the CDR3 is TGTGCCAGCAGTGACACGGACAGGGGCGCTGAAGCTTTCTTT. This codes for CASSDTDRGAEAFF.